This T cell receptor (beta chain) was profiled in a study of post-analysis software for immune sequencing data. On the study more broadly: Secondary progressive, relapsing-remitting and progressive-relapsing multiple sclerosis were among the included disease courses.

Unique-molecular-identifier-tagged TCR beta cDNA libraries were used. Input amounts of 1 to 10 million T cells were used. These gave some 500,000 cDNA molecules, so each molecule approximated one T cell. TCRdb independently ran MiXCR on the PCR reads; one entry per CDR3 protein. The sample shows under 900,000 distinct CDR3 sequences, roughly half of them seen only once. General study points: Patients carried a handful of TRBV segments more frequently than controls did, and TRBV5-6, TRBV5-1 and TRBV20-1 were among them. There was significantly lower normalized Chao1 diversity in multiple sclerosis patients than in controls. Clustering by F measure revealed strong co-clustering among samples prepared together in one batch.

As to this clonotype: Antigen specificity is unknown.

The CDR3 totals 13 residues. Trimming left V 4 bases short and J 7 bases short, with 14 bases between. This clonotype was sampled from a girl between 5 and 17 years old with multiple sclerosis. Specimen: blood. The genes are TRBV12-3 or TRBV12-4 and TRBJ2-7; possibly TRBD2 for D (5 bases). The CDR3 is CASSWTPRREQYF. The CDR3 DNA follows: TGTGCCAGCAGTTGGACTCCACGACGGGAGCAGTACTTC.